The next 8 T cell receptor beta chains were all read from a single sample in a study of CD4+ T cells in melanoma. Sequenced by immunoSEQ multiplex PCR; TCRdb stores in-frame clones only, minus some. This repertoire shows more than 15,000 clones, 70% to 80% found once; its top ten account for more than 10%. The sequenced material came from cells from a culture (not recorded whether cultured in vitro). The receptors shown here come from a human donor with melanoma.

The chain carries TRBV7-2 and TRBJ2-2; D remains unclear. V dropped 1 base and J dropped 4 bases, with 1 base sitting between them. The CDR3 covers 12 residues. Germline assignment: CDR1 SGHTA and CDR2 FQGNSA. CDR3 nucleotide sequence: TGTGCCAGCAGCTTAGGCACCGGGGAGCTGTTTTTT. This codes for CASSLGTGELFF.

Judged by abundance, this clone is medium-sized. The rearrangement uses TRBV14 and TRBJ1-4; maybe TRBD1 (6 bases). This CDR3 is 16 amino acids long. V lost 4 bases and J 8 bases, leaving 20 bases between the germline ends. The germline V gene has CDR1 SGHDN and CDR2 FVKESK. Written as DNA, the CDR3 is TGTGCCAGCAGCCTTACCACAGGGTCCGGACTGGAAAAACTGTTTTTT. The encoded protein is CASSLTTGSGLEKLFF. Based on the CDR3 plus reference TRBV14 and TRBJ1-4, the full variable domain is EAGVTQFPSHSVIEKGQTVTLRCDPISGHDNLYWYRRVMGKEIKFLLHFVKESKQDESGMPNNRFLAERTGGTYSTLKVQPAELEDSGVYFCASSLTTGSGLEKLFFGSGTQLSVL.

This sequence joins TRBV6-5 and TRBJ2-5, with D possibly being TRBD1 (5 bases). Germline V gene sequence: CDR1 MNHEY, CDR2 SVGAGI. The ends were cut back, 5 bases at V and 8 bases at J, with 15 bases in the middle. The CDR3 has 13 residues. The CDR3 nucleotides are TGTGCCAGCAGTGTACCCCAGGGCTCCACCCAGTACTTC. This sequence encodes CASSVPQGSTQYF.

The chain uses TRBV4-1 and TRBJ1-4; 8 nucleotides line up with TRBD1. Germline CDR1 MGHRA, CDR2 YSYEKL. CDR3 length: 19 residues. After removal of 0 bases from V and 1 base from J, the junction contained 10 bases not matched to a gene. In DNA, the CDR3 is TGCGCCAGCAGCCAAGATCCCGTGGGACAGGACAAAACTAATGAAAAACTGTTTTTT. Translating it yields CASSQDPVGQDKTNEKLFF.

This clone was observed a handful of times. CDR3 in DNA: TGTGCCAGCAGTTTAGTAACGGGGAACACTGAAGCTTTCTTT. It encodes CASSLVTGNTEAFF. This sequence joins TRBV27 and TRBJ1-1, with unresolved D. Germline V gene lookup returns CDR1 MNHEY and CDR2 SMNVEV (reference sequence). This CDR3 spans 14 amino acids. V lost 2 bases to trimming and J lost 1 base, with 8 bases between them.

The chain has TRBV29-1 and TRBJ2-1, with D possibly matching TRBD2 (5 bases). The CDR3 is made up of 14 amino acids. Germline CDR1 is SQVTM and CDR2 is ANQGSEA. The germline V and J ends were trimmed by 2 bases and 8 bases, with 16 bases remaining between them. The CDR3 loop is CSVETGTHLDEQFF. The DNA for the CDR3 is TGCAGCGTTGAAACGGGAACCCACCTCGATGAGCAGTTCTTC.

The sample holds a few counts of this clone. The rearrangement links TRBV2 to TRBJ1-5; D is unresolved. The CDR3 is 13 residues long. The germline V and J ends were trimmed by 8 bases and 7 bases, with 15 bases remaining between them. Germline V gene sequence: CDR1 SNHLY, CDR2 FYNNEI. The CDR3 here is CASEAGVGQPQHF. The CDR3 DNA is TGTGCCAGCGAGGCCGGGGTTGGACAGCCCCAGCATTTT.

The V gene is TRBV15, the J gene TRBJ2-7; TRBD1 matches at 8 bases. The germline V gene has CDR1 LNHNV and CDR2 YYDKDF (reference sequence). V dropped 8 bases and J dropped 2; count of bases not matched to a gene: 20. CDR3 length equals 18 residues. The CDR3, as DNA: TGTGCCACCCGCCGGTGGTTTCCCCCGAGACAGGGGACCTACGAGCAGTACTTC. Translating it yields CATRRWFPPRQGTYEQYF.